This T cell receptor beta chain stems from a study of cytomegalovirus exposure and HLA in healthy donors. Study information: From HLA-typed donors, an early data release held 70 million to 100 million unique TCRs. Overall study results and limits: CMV antigen specificity was confirmed in vitro for a few CMV-associated chains.

This clone was observed a handful of times. The antigen is unknown. PCR used 60 Vbeta primers and 13 Jbeta primers. Per the original data handling: As a later analysis found, there were 80 million to 90 million unique TCR beta chains, of which about 10 million were shared. Sequencing used immunoSEQ multiplex PCR; TCRdb keeps in-frame clones, though not all of them. The D gene and trimming were derived from the DNA, and the V and J assignments and clone size from that table. This sample has some 52,000 clones, with around 70% found just once. V lost 4 bases, J lost 5 bases, and 15 bases lay in between. The CDR3 length is 14 residues. Germline CDR1 is SQVTM and CDR2 is ANQGSEA. Unrecorded immune exposure was likely among donors, who were nominally healthy when sampled.

This TCR was sampled from a woman between 50 and 59 years old in good health and CMV-seronegative. The chain carries TRBV29-1 and TRBJ1-5; D gene uncertain. Sequencing was performed on PBMCs. CDR3 protein: CSVGNGRLDQPQHF. The CDR3 DNA sequence: TGCAGCGTTGGTAACGGGAGGCTAGATCAGCCCCAGCATTTT.